The 9 T cell receptor beta chains presented below share a single source sample, sequenced in a study of T cell responses to AZD1222 COVID-19 vaccine. This table comes from immunoSEQ multiplex PCR, and its TCRdb copy is limited to in-frame clones, with some not included. The sample holds fewer than 90,000 clones, roughly 90% seen once. The sample consisted of peripheral blood, taken 28 days after the second AZD1222 dose. The origin of the receptors is an adult who received the AZD1222 COVID-19 vaccine.

Note on this clone: Different DNA sequences within this sample yield the same CDR3. This chain links TRBV18 with TRBJ2-7; D gene uncertain. The ends were cut back, 0 bases at V and 4 bases at J, with 7 bases in the middle. There are 13 residues in the CDR3. Looked up from germline, CDR1 is KGHSH and CDR2 is LQKENI. CDR3 DNA: TGTGCCAGCTCACCACCGAGCAGTTACGAGCAGTACTTC. Its translation is CASSPPSSYEQYF.

This clone has only a few counts. The rearrangement joins TRBV5-4 to TRBJ1-2; 7 positions agree with TRBD1. J was trimmed by 4 bases and V by 5 bases; bases with no gene match: 20. Germline V CDR1 and CDR2: SGHNT, YYREEE (reference sequence). CDR3 length: 18 residues. For the CDR3, the DNA is TGTGCCAGCAGACCCAGACAGGGCCTCCCCCTAACTGGCTATGGCTACACCTTC. It codes for CASRPRQGLPLTGYGYTF.

This clone was picked up a small number of times. V gene TRBV11-3 combines with J gene TRBJ2-2; D perhaps matches TRBD2 (7 bases). CDR1 and CDR2 (germline): SGHNT, YENEEA. This CDR3 region has 17 residues. Trimming took off 4 bases at V and 4 bases at J, with 19 bases between the two ends. The CDR3 region is CASSSPSGGAGTGELFF. The CDR3 DNA is TGTGCCAGCAGCTCCCCATCGGGGGGCGCGGGCACCGGGGAGCTGTTTTTT.

The chain has TRBV6-1 and TRBJ2-5, with 7 bases identical to TRBD1. CDR1 and CDR2 (germline): MNHNS, SASEGT. CDR3 length: 15 amino acids. With V trimmed by 3 bases and J by 4 bases, 8 bases remained unmatched. CDR3: CASSDRRQGSETQYF. The CDR3 DNA reads TGTGCCAGCAGTGATCGAAGACAGGGTTCAGAGACCCAGTACTTC.

The CDR3: CASSYGRFTRTSSYEQYF. The CDR3 nucleotides are TGTGCCAGCAGTTACGGCCGCTTCACACGAACAAGCTCCTACGAGCAGTACTTC. V usage is TRBV6-2 or TRBV6-3 and J usage is TRBJ2-7, with unresolved D. The V end was cut by 2 bases, the J end by 0 bases, with 20 bases between. Germline V gives CDR1 MNHEY, CDR2 SVGEGT. This CDR3 is 18 amino acids long.

This chain connects TRBV28 to TRBJ1-3; TRBD1 is a possible D gene (6 bases). The length of the CDR3 is 15 residues. The germline V gene has CDR1 MDHEN and CDR2 SYDVKM. The V end lost 5 bases, the J end lost 6 bases, and 17 bases lay between the germline ends. The CDR3 DNA follows: TGTGCCAGCAGTGGCATTAGACAGGATGAAAACACCATATATTTT. Its protein is CASSGIRQDENTIYF.

This clone was observed a single time. The chain carries TRBV5-1 and TRBJ1-2, with 9 bases aligning to TRBD1. The V and J ends lost 4 bases and 6 bases, in that order; junction bases with no gene match: 4. CDR1 is SGHRS and CDR2 is YFSETQ in the germline V gene. This CDR3 has 13 amino acids. The CDR3 DNA sequence: TGCGCCAGCAGCGTTACAGGGGGCGATGGCTACACCTTC. Amino acids: CASSVTGGDGYTF. The full variable domain, completed using reference TRBV5-1 and TRBJ1-2, is KAGVTQTPRYLIKTRGQQVTLSCSPISGHRSVSWYQQTPGQGLQFLFEYFSETQRNKGNFPGRFSGRQFSNSRSEMNVSTLELGDSALYLCASSVTGGDGYTFGSGTRLTVV.

The rearrangement links TRBV7-2 to TRBJ2-2, with 12 bases that match TRBD2. The CDR3 sequence is 16 residues long. Germline loops: CDR1 SGHTA, CDR2 FQGNSA. The V segment lost 6 bases and the J segment 7 bases; nucleotides outside the gene matches: 9. The CDR3 DNA reads as TGTGCCAGCAGTCAACGACTAGCGGGAGTTAACGGGGAGCTGTTTTTT. The encoded protein is CASSQRLAGVNGELFF.

The chain joins TRBV18 to TRBJ2-3; the match to TRBD2 covers 9 bases. Germline CDR1 KGHSH, CDR2 LQKENI. This CDR3 region has 15 residues. Unmatched junction bases numbered 5, after V lost 4 bases and J lost 3 bases. The CDR3 bases are TGTGCCAGCTCACGAAATAGCGGGAGTACAGATACGCAGTATTTT. It translates to CASSRNSGSTDTQYF.